Listed below are T cell receptor beta chains from one sample, sequenced in a study of blood T cell repertoires in COVID-19. The table came from immunoSEQ multiplex PCR; TCRdb's copy has only in-frame clones and leaves some out. The repertoire holds some 77,000 clones, with nearly 90% as singletons. Sequencing was done on a sample of peripheral blood. All receptors come from a woman older than 75 with active or convalescent COVID-19. Each CDR3 is given with its conserved first and last residue. The order of the fields is J gene, V gene, D gene, CDR3 protein, CDR3 DNA. D genes are given only for firm matches.

TRBJ1-1	TRBV5-4	TRBD1	CASSPQPRQGENEAFF	TGTGCCAGCAGCCCCCAACCCAGACAGGGAGAAAATGAAGCTTTCTTT
TRBJ2-1	TRBV27	TRBD2	CASSLGWLAAYNEQFF	TGTGCCAGCAGTTTAGGGTGGCTAGCGGCGTACAATGAGCAGTTCTTC
TRBJ2-1	TRBV15	TRBD2	CATSREVGTSSYNEQFF	TGTGCCACCAGCAGAGAGGTGGGGACTAGTTCCTACAATGAGCAGTTCTTC
TRBJ1-5	TRBV6-6	.	CASSYPRQGSHQPQHF	TGTGCCAGCAGTTATCCCCGGCAGGGGTCCCATCAGCCCCAGCATTTT
TRBJ1-1	TRBV27	TRBD1	CASSRYRGNTEAFF	TGTGCCAGCAGTCGGTACAGGGGGAACACTGAAGCTTTCTTT
TRBJ2-7	TRBV6-5	TRBD1	CASRATGGSYEQYF	TGTGCCAGCAGGGCCACAGGGGGCTCCTACGAGCAGTACTTC
TRBJ1-4	TRBV2	.	CASSSPNSGRTNEKLFF	TGTGCCAGCAGTAGTCCTAATTCAGGCCGTACTAATGAAAAACTGTTTTTT
TRBJ1-5	TRBV19	.	CASIEGGGQPQHF	TGTGCCAGTATTGAGGGGGGGGGTCAGCCCCAGCATTTT
TRBJ2-5	TRBV27	TRBD2	CASSPGTSGRASEETQYF	TGTGCCAGCAGCCCCGGGACTAGCGGGAGGGCTAGCGAAGAGACCCAGTACTTC
TRBJ2-7	TRBV19	.	CASRRQVNGAGEQYF	TGTGCCAGTAGGCGGCAGGTTAACGGCGCGGGGGAGCAGTACTTC
TRBJ2-5	TRBV7-6	TRBD2	CASSLGSGGKETQYF	TGTGCCAGCAGCTTAGGATCGGGGGGAAAAGAGACCCAGTACTTC
TRBJ2-3	TRBV5-1	TRBD2	CASSSGLAGRTDTQYF	TGCGCCAGCAGCTCAGGACTAGCGGGAAGGACAGATACGCAGTATTTT
TRBJ2-1	TRBV27	TRBD2	CATLPGLAIIEQFF	TGTGCCACCCTACCGGGACTAGCAATAATTGAGCAGTTCTTC
TRBJ1-1	TRBV10-3	TRBD1	CAISQDRGNTEAFF	TGTGCCATCAGCCAAGACAGGGGGAACACTGAAGCTTTCTTT
TRBJ1-1	TRBV19	.	CASSIRTDPLGNTEAFF	TGTGCCAGTAGTATACGGACTGACCCCCTGGGGAACACTGAAGCTTTCTTT